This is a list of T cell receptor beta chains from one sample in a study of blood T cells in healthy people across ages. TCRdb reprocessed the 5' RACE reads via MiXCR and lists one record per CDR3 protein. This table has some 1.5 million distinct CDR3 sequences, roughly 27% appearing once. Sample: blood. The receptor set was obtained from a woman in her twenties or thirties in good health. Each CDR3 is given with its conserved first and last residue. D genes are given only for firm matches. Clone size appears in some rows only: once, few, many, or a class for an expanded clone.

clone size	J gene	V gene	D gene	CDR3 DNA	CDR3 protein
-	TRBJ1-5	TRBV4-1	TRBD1	TGCGCCAGCAGCCTAGGACAGGGCGGAGAGCCCCAGCATTTT	CASSLGQGGEPQHF
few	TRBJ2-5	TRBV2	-	TGTGCCAGCAGTGGGGACCCTGCGGGGGCGGGGGAGACCCAGTACTTC	CASSGDPAGAGETQYF
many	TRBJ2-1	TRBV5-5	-	TGTGCCAGCAGCTTGATACAGAACTCCTACAATGAGCAGTTCTTC	CASSLIQNSYNEQFF
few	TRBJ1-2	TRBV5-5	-	TGTGCCAGCATCCGATACCGGGACAACTACACCTTC	CASIRYRDNYTF
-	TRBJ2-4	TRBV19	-	TGTGCCAGTAGTATTGGCGGGGGCTACAAAAACATTCAGTACTTC	CASSIGGGYKNIQYF
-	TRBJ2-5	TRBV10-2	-	TGCGCCAGCAGTGAATCCCCGGGGGTAGGGCCCCAGTACTTC	CASSESPGVGPQYF
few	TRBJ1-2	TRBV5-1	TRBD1	TGCGCCAGCAGCCAGGACAGGGTGAACTATGGCTACACCTTC	CASSQDRVNYGYTF
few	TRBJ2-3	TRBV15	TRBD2	TGTGCCACCAGCAGAGTCCCCCTAGGGACTAATTGGGGAGATACGCAGTATTTT	CATSRVPLGTNWGDTQYF
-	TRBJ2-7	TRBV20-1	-	TGCAGTGCTAAACACAGGGTTCCCGACTACGAGCAGTACTTC	CSAKHRVPDYEQYF
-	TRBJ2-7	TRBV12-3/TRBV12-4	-	TGTGCCAGCAGTTTAGTCTTAGGAGCGGTCTCCTACGAGCAGTACTTC	CASSLVLGAVSYEQYF
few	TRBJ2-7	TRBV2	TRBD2	TGTGCCAGCAGGCCCCGACTAGCGGGCCACGAGCAGTACTTC	CASRPRLAGHEQYF
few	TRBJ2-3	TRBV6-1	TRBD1	TGTGCCAGCAGTGAACAGAACAGGGGGTGGATCAGGGATGAGGATACGCAGTATTTT	CASSEQNRGWIRDEDTQYF
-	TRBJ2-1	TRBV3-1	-	TGTGCCAGCAGCCCGGCAGGGTACTACAATGAGCAGTTCTTC	CASSPAGYYNEQFF
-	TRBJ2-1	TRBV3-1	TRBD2	TGTGCCAGCAGCCATCGGCGGGGGGGAAACAATGAGCAGTTCTTC	CASSHRRGGNNEQFF
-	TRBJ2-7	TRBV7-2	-	TGTGCCAGCAGACCCTCGAGTGGGGCCTACGAGCAGTACTTC	CASRPSSGAYEQYF
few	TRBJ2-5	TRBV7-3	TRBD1	TGTGCCAGCAGCCGGACAGGGGGCGTCTCTGGGGAGACCCAGTACTTC	CASSRTGGVSGETQYF
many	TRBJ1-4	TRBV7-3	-	TGTGCCAGCAGTCTGGGGCTGGGAGAAAAACTGTTTTTT	CASSLGLGEKLFF
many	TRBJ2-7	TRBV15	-	TGTGCCACCAGCAGAGGACAGGTCTGGAACGAGCAGTACTTC	CATSRGQVWNEQYF